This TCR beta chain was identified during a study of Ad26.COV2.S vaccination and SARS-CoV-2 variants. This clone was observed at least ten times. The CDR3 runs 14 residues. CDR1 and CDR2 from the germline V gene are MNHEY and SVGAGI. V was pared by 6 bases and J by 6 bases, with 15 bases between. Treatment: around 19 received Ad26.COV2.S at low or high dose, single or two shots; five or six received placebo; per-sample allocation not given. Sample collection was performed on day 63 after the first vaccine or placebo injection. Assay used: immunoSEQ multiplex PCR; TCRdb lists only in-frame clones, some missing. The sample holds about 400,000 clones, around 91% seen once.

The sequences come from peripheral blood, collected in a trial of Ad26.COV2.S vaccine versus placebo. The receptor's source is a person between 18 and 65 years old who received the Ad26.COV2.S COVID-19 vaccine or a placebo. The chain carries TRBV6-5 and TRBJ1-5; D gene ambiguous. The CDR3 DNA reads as TGTGCCAGCAGCGACCCGAGCCTGAGTCAGCCCCAGCATTTT. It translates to CASSDPSLSQPQHF.